This T cell receptor (beta chain) was documented in a study of cytomegalovirus exposure and HLA in healthy donors. The study, taken as a whole, reports: The analysis excluded some indistinguishable V segments, including TRBV6-2 and TRBV6-3.

A remark on this clone: Its antigen remains unknown.

The CDR3 covers 14 residues. Germline V CDR1 and CDR2: SGHTA, FQGTGA. Trimming cost V 1 base and J 8 bases; bases outside gene matches: 5. Researchers ran the PCR with 60 Vbeta and 13 Jbeta primers. Methods used by the authors: Approximately 79 million unique TCR beta chains, roughly 11 million of them shared, were counted by a later analysis. The method was immunoSEQ multiplex PCR; TCRdb's version includes in-frame clones alone and lacks a portion of them. From that table come the V and J calls and clone size; the DNA was used to work out D and trimming. This sample's clone table lists about 51,000 clones.

The sequenced sample was PBMCs. The source is a man aged 40-49 years in good health and CMV-seropositive. This rearrangement joins TRBV7-3 to TRBJ2-1, with 7 bases that match TRBD2. This CDR3 is CASSLSGGSYEQFF. DNA for the CDR3: TGTGCCAGCAGCTTAAGTGGCGGGAGCTATGAGCAGTTCTTC.